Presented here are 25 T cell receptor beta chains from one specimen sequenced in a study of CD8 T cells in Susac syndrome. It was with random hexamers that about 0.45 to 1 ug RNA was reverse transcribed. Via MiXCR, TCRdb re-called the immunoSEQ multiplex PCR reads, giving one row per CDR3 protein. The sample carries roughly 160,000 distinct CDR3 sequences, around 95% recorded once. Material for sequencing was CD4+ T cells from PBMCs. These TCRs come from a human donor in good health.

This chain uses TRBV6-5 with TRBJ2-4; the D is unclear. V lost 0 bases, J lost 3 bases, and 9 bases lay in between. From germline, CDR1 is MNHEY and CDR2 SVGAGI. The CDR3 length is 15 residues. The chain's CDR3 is CASSYSIHGKNIQYF. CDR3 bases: TGTGCCAGCAGTTACTCGATACACGGCAAAAACATTCAGTACTTC.

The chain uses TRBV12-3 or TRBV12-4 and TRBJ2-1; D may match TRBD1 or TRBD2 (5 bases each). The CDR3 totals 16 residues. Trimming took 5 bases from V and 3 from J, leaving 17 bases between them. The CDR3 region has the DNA TGTGCCAGCAGTGGGAGACAGTCATCCCACTACAATGAGCAGTTCTTC. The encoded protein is CASSGRQSSHYNEQFF.

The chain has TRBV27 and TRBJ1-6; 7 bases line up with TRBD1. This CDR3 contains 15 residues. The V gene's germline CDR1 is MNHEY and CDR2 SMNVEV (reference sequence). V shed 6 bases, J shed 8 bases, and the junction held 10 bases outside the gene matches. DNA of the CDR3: TGTGCCAGCAGGCAACAGGGGAGGGGTGATTCACCCCTCCACTTT. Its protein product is CASRQQGRGDSPLHF.

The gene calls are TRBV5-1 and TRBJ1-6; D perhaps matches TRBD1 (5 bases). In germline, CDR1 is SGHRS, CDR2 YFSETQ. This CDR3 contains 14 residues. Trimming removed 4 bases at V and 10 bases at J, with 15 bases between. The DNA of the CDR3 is TGCGCCAGCAGCGACGGGGCGGAAGGATCACCCCTCCACTTT. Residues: CASSDGAEGSPLHF.

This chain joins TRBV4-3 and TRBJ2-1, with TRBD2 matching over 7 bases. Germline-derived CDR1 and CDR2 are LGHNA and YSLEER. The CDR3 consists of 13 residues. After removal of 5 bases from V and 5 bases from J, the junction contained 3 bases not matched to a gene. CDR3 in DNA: TGCGCCAGCAGCACGCGGGGGAACAATGAGCAGTTCTTC. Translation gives CASSTRGNNEQFF.

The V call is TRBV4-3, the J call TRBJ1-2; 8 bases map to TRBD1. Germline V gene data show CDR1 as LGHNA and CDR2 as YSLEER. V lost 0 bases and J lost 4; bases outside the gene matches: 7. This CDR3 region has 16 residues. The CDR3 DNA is TGCGCCAGCAGCCAAGATCGGGACAGGTCCCCCTATGGCTACACCTTC. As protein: CASSQDRDRSPYGYTF.

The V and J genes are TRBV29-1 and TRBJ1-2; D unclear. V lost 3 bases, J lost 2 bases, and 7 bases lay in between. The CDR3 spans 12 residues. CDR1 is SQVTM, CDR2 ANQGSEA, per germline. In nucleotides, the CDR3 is TGCAGCGTTGAGGGCCAGAACTATGGCTACACCTTC. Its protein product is CSVEGQNYGYTF.

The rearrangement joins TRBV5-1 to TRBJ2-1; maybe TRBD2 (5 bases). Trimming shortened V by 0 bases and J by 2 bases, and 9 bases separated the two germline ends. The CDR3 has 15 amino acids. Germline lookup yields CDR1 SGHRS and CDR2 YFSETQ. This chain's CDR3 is CASSLGGSPYNEQFF. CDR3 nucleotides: TGCGCCAGCAGCTTGGGCGGGTCCCCCTACAATGAGCAGTTCTTC.

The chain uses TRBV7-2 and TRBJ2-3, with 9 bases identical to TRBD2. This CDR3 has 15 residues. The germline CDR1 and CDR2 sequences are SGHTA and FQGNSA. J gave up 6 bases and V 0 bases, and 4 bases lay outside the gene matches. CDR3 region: CASSLAPSGADTQYF. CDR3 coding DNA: TGTGCCAGCAGCTTAGCCCCTAGCGGGGCCGATACGCAGTATTTT. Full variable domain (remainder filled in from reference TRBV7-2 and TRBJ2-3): GAGVSQSPSNKVTEKGKDVELRCDPISGHTALYWYRQSLGQGLEFLIYFQGNSAPDKSGLPSDRFSAERTGGSVSTLTIQRTQQEDSAVYLCASSLAPSGADTQYFGPGTRLTVL.

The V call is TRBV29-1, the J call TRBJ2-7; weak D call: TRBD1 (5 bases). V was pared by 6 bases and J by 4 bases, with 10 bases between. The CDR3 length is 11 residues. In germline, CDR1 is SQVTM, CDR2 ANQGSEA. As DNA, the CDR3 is TGCAGCGTGACAGAAAGGTACGAGCAGTACTTC. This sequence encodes CSVTERYEQYF.

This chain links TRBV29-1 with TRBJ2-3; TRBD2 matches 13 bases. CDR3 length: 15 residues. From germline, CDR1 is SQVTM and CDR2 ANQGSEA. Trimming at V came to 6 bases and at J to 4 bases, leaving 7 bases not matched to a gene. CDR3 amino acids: CSVNPTSGGSDTQYF. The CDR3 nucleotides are TGCAGCGTAAACCCGACTAGCGGGGGGTCAGATACGCAGTATTTT.

CDR3 protein: CASSLGRVRNEQFF. Here the CDR3 DNA reads TGCGCCAGCAGCTTGGGGAGGGTAAGGAATGAGCAGTTCTTC. The chain couples TRBV5-1 to TRBJ2-1, with D perhaps TRBD2 (6 bases). Trimming shortened V by 0 bases and J by 7 bases, and 11 bases separated the two germline ends. The CDR3 contains 14 residues. Germline V gene data show CDR1 as SGHRS and CDR2 as YFSETQ. Full variable domain (outside the CDR3, taken from reference TRBV5-1 and TRBJ2-1): KAGVTQTPRYLIKTRGQQVTLSCSPISGHRSVSWYQQTPGQGLQFLFEYFSETQRNKGNFPGRFSGRQFSNSRSEMNVSTLELGDSALYLCASSLGRVRNEQFFGPGTRLTVL.

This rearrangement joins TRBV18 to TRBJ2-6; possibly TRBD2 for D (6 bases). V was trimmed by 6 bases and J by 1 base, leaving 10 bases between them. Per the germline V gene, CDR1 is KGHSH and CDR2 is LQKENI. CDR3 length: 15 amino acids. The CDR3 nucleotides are TGTGCCAGCTCCCCGGAGGGGTCTGGGGCCAACGTCCTGACTTTC. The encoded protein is CASSPEGSGANVLTF.

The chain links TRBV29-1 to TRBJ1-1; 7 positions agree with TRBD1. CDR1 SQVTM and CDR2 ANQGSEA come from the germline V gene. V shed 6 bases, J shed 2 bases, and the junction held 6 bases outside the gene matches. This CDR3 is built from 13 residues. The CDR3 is CSVTDRANTEAFF. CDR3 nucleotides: TGCAGCGTCACAGACAGGGCAAACACTGAAGCTTTCTTT.

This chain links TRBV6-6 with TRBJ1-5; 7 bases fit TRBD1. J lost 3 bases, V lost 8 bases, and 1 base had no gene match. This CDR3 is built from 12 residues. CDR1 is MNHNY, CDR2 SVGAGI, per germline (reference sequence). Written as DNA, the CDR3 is TGTGCCAGCGGGACAGACAATCAGCCCCAGCATTTT. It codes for CASGTDNQPQHF.

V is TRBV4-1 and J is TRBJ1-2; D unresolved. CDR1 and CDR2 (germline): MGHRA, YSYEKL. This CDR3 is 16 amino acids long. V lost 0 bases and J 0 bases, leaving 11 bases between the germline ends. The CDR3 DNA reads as TGCGCCAGCAGCCAAGATATCACAGCATCTAACTATGGCTACACCTTC. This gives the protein CASSQDITASNYGYTF.

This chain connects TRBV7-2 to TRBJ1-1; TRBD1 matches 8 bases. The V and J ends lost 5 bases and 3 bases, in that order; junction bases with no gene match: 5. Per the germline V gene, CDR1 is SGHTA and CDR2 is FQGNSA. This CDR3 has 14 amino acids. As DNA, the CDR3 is TGTGCCAGCAGCCCACAGGGGGAGTACACTGAAGCTTTCTTT. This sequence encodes CASSPQGEYTEAFF. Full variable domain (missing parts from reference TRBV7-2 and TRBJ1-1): GAGVSQSPSNKVTEKGKDVELRCDPISGHTALYWYRQSLGQGLEFLIYFQGNSAPDKSGLPSDRFSAERTGGSVSTLTIQRTQQEDSAVYLCASSPQGEYTEAFFGQGTRLTVV.

The CDR3 protein is CSATWGANGMDEQFF. CDR3 nucleotide sequence: TGCAGTGCTACGTGGGGGGCGAATGGGATGGATGAGCAGTTCTTC. The V call is TRBV20-1, the J call TRBJ2-1, with D tentatively TRBD1 or TRBD2 (6 bases each). The CDR3 length is 15 residues. Germline V gives CDR1 DFQATT, CDR2 SNEGSKA (reference sequence). V was shortened by 4 bases and J by 8 bases, with 21 bases between the two germline ends.

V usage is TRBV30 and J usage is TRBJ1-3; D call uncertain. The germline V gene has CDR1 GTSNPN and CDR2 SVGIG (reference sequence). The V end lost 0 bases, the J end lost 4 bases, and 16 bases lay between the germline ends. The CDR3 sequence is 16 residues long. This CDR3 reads CAWSVQYGRSGNTIYF. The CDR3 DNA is TGTGCCTGGAGTGTACAGTACGGGCGCTCGGGAAACACCATATATTTT.

This CDR3 reads CASSPAGGDQPQHF. The CDR3, as DNA: TGTGCCAGCAGCCCCGCAGGGGGAGATCAGCCCCAGCATTTT. The chain uses TRBV7-9 and TRBJ1-5, with 7 bases aligning to TRBD1. Trimming cost V 5 bases and J 5 bases; bases outside gene matches: 6. Germline CDR1 SEHNR, CDR2 FQNEAQ (reference sequence). The CDR3 is 14 residues long.

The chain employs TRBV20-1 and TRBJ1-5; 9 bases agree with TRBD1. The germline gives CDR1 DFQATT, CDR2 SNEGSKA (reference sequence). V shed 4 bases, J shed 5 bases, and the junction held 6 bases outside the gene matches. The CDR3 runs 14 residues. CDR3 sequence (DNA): TGCAGTGCTACACAGGGGGCGGGGGATCAGCCCCAGCATTTT. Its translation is CSATQGAGDQPQHF.

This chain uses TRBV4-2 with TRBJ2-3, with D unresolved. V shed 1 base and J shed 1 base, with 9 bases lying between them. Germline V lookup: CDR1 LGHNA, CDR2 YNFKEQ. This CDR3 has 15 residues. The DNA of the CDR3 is TGTGCCAGCAGCCAAGTACCAAAAGGCACAGATACGCAGTATTTT. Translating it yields CASSQVPKGTDTQYF.

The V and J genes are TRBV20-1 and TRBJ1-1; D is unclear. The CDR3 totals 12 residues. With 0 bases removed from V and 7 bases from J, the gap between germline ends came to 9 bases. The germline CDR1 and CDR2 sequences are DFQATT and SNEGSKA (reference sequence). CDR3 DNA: TGCAGTGCTAGAGAAGAAGCCGGTGAAGCTTTCTTT. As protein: CSAREEAGEAFF.

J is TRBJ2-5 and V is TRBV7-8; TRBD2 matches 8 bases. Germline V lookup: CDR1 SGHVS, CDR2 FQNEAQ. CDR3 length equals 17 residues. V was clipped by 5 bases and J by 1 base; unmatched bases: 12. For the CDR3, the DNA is TGTGCCAGCAGCCGCGGACTAGCTCCCCTTTCCCAAGAGACCCAGTACTTC. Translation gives CASSRGLAPLSQETQYF. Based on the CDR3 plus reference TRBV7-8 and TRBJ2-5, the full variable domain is GAGVSQSPRYKVAKRGQDVALRCDPISGHVSLFWYQQALGQGPEFLTYFQNEAQLDKSGLPSDRFFAERPEGSVSTLKIQRTQQEDSAVYLCASSRGLAPLSQETQYFGPGTRLLVL.

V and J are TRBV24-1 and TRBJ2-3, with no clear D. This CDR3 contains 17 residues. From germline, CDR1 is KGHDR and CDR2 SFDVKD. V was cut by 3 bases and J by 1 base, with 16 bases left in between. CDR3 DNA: TGTGCCACCAGTGATCCCGGCCGGGCAGGAGGCACAGATACGCAGTATTTT. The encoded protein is CATSDPGRAGGTDTQYF.